These T cell receptor beta chains were read from a single sample in a study of molecular identifiers for immune sequencing clone quantification. TCRdb passed the PCR reads through MiXCR, listing each CDR3 protein once. The table records about 640,000 distinct CDR3 sequences, about 20% of them present only once. The sequenced sample consisted of naive CD8+ T cells from blood, with Jurkat cell RNA spiked in. These receptor sequences come from a human donor in good health. Some libraries in this study had Jurkat cell RNA spiked in. The CDR3 runs from the conserved cysteine through the conserved F or W. The D gene is left open where the match is weak. The listing skips clone size in some rows; elsewhere it reads once, few, many or a size class.

J gene | clone size | D gene | V gene | CDR3 protein | CDR3 DNA
TRBJ2-7 | many | - | TRBV27 | CASSFSTGPYEQYF | TGTGCCAGCAGTTTCTCCACAGGGCCCTACGAGCAGTACTTC
TRBJ2-7 | few | - | TRBV11-2 | CASSLGHIYEQYF | TGTGCCAGCAGCCTTGGACATATCTACGAGCAGTACTTC
TRBJ1-5 | - | TRBD1 | TRBV19 | CASSIVWEGAIGQPQHF | TGTGCCAGTAGTATAGTTTGGGAGGGGGCGATTGGGCAGCCCCAGCATTTT
TRBJ2-2 | - | TRBD2 | TRBV4-3 | CASSQDSQRGNTGELFF | TGCGCCAGCAGCCAAGATAGCCAGCGGGGGAACACCGGGGAGCTGTTTTTT
TRBJ2-5 | - | TRBD2 | TRBV6-2/TRBV6-3 | CASSFTSGGYQETQYF | TGTGCCAGCAGCTTCACTAGCGGGGGGTACCAAGAGACCCAGTACTTC
TRBJ2-1 | many | TRBD2 | TRBV25-1 | CASSEFSLAGDSEQFF | TGTGCCAGCAGTGAATTTTCACTAGCGGGAGATAGTGAGCAGTTCTTC
TRBJ2-7 | many | - | TRBV7-9 | CASSLDSPYEQYF | TGTGCCAGCAGCTTGGACAGCCCCTACGAGCAGTACTTC
TRBJ2-4 | many | - | TRBV29-1 | CSVEGAAKKGLAKNIQYF | TGCAGCGTAGAAGGGGCAGCCAAGAAAGGTCTAGCCAAAAACATTCAGTACTTC
TRBJ1-5 | many | - | TRBV19 | CASKQGRYFWNQPQHF | TGTGCCAGTAAACAGGGACGCTACTTCTGGAATCAGCCCCAGCATTTT
TRBJ2-2 | - | TRBD1 | TRBV11-2 | CASSPWTGGHGELFF | TGTGCCAGCAGCCCATGGACAGGCGGTCACGGGGAGCTGTTTTTT
TRBJ1-2 | - | - | TRBV7-9 | CASSLDWANGYAF | TGTGCCAGCAGCTTAGATTGGGCCAATGGCTACGCCTTC
TRBJ2-7 | many | TRBD2 | TRBV24-1 | CATSEGRGAYEQYF | TGTGCCACCAGCGAGGGTCGGGGGGCCTACGAGCAGTACTTC
TRBJ1-5 | - | - | TRBV27 | CASSLGARTQPQHF | TGTGCCAGCAGTTTAGGGGCAAGGACTCAACCCCAGCATTTT
TRBJ2-1 | - | - | TRBV12-3/TRBV12-4 | CASSPLAPTDHYNEQFF | TGTGCCAGCAGCCCTCTTGCCCCCACAGACCACTACAATGAGCAGTTCTTC
TRBJ1-5 | - | - | TRBV11-3 | CASSFIIWQVIEKPQHF | TGTGCCAGCAGCTTTATCATTTGGCAGGTCATAGAAAAGCCCCAGCATTTT
TRBJ1-5 | many | TRBD1 | TRBV12-3/TRBV12-4 | CASSPGGRNQPQHF | TGTGCCAGCAGTCCAGGGGGCAGGAATCAGCCCCAGCATTTT
TRBJ1-5 | many | - | TRBV5-6 | CASSSPGTNQPQHF | TGTGCCAGCAGCTCCCCCGGGACAAATCAGCCCCAGCATTTT
TRBJ1-1 | many | - | TRBV13 | CASSQATEAFF | TGTGCCAGCAGCCAGGCCACTGAAGCTTTCTTT
TRBJ2-2 | few | TRBD2 | TRBV4-3 | CASSQDVATSAPGELFF | TGCGCCAGCAGCCAAGATGTTGCGACTAGCGCCCCTGGGGAGCTGTTTTTT
TRBJ2-2 | few | - | TRBV15 | CATRDSGSSTGELFF | TGTGCCACCAGAGATTCAGGGTCGAGCACCGGGGAGCTGTTTTTT
TRBJ2-3 | - | TRBD2 | TRBV9 | CASSVASSGRTDTQYF | TGTGCCAGCAGCGTAGCGTCTAGCGGGAGAACAGATACGCAGTATTTT
TRBJ1-4 | - | - | TRBV7-6 | CASSLQGFGEKLFF | TGTGCCAGCAGCTTACAAGGGTTTGGTGAAAAACTGTTTTTT
TRBJ1-1 | - | - | TRBV5-3 | CASPMTENTEAFF | TGTGCCAGCCCGATGACAGAGAACACTGAAGCTTTCTTT
TRBJ2-2 | few | - | TRBV7-9 | CASSHGVQNTGELFF | TGTGCCAGCAGCCACGGGGTACAGAACACCGGGGAGCTGTTTTTT
TRBJ1-1 | many | - | TRBV4-1 | CASSQDFSGAGTEAFF | TGCGCCAGCAGCCAAGACTTCTCGGGGGCTGGCACTGAAGCTTTCTTT
TRBJ1-1 | few | TRBD1 | TRBV30 | CAWSQTGQMNTEAFF | TGTGCCTGGAGTCAAACGGGACAGATGAACACTGAAGCTTTCTTT
TRBJ2-7 | - | - | TRBV12-3/TRBV12-4 | CASSPQIYEQYF | TGTGCCAGCAGTCCCCAGATTTACGAGCAGTACTTC
TRBJ2-7 | - | TRBD1 | TRBV7-9 | CASSDTGQFFEQYF | TGTGCCAGCAGCGATACGGGACAGTTTTTCGAGCAGTACTTC
TRBJ2-7 | few | - | TRBV20-1 | CSATSDKDSSYEQYF | TGCAGTGCTACGTCGGACAAGGATAGCTCCTACGAGCAGTACTTC
TRBJ2-7 | many | TRBD1 | TRBV6-1 | CASSAAGGREQYF | TGTGCCAGCAGTGCGGCAGGGGGCCGCGAGCAGTACTTC
TRBJ1-2 | once | - | TRBV6-2/TRBV6-3 | CASTEQEYANYGCTF | TGTGCCAGCACCGAACAGGAATATGCTAACTATGGCTGCACCTTC
TRBJ2-7 | few | TRBD2 | TRBV28 | CASSPRASGRSEQYF | TGTGCCAGCAGTCCCCGGGCGAGCGGGAGAAGCGAGCAGTACTTC
TRBJ2-1 | few | TRBD2 | TRBV4-3 | CASSQDMASGSSYNEQFF | TGCGCCAGCAGCCAAGATATGGCTAGCGGGAGTTCCTACAATGAGCAGTTCTTC
TRBJ2-7 | many | - | TRBV20-1 | CSARDRWAYEQYF | TGCAGTGCTAGAGATCGGTGGGCTTACGAGCAGTACTTC
TRBJ1-5 | many | - | TRBV5-1 | CASSLEAGEHGQPQHF | TGCGCCAGCAGCTTGGAGGCAGGGGAGCATGGTCAGCCCCAGCATTTT
TRBJ1-5 | - | - | TRBV19 | CASSMEEGNQPQHF | TGTGCCAGTAGTATGGAGGAAGGAAATCAGCCCCAGCATTTT
TRBJ2-3 | many | - | TRBV30 | CAWSGQSPDTQYF | TGTGCCTGGAGTGGCCAGTCCCCAGATACGCAGTATTTT
TRBJ1-1 | many | - | TRBV7-9 | CASSFQSPMNTEAFF | TGTGCCAGCAGCTTTCAGAGTCCAATGAACACTGAAGCTTTCTTT
TRBJ2-5 | many | - | TRBV11-2 | CASSLVGRGEETQYF | TGTGCCAGCAGCTTAGTGGGCAGGGGGGAAGAGACCCAGTACTTC
TRBJ2-7 | many | - | TRBV7-9 | CASSLDGRGYEQYF | TGTGCCAGCAGCTTAGACGGCAGGGGCTACGAGCAGTACTTC
TRBJ2-5 | few | - | TRBV28 | CASRSAVDRETQYF | TGTGCCAGCCGCTCCGCGGTGGACCGGGAGACCCAGTACTTC
TRBJ2-3 | many | TRBD2 | TRBV20-1 | CSASGGGRVDTQYF | TGCAGTGCTAGTGGGGGGGGGAGAGTCGATACGCAGTATTTT
TRBJ2-7 | - | - | TRBV30 | CAWSPMDGVSYEQYF | TGTGCCTGGAGTCCAATGGACGGGGTATCCTACGAGCAGTACTTC
TRBJ1-5 | many | - | TRBV19 | CASSTGEISNQPQHF | TGTGCCAGTAGTACGGGCGAGATTAGCAATCAGCCCCAGCATTTT
TRBJ2-7 | many | - | TRBV6-2/TRBV6-3 | CASSYSMGSSYEQYF | TGTGCCAGCAGTTACTCGATGGGCAGCTCCTACGAGCAGTACTTC
TRBJ2-7 | - | TRBD2 | TRBV6-1 | CASSEGGSGEQYF | TGTGCCAGCAGTGAGGGGGGGTCGGGTGAGCAGTACTTC
TRBJ2-7 | - | - | TRBV5-6 | CTSSLGADYEQYF | TGTACCAGCAGCTTGGGGGCAGATTACGAGCAGTACTTC
TRBJ2-1 | many | - | TRBV5-1 | CASSLASFAFF | TGCGCCAGCAGCTTGGCATCATTTGCGTTCTTC
TRBJ1-5 | few | - | TRBV10-3 | CAVRDNNQPQHF | TGTGCCGTCCGGGACAACAATCAGCCCCAGCATTTT
TRBJ2-3 | few | - | TRBV7-9 | CASSLAQTGLTDTQYF | TGTGCCAGCAGCTTAGCGCAGACAGGACTCACAGATACGCAGTATTTT
TRBJ1-3 | many | - | TRBV28 | CASRDYSIPSGNTIYF | TGTGCCAGCAGGGACTATTCTATACCCTCTGGAAACACCATATATTTT
TRBJ2-7 | many | TRBD1 | TRBV20-1 | CSARGTGEYEQYF | TGCAGTGCTAGGGGGACAGGCGAATACGAGCAGTACTTC
TRBJ1-4 | many | - | TRBV20-1 | CSARSLGESSEKLFF | TGCAGTGCTAGATCCCTCGGGGAGTCTAGTGAAAAACTGTTTTTT